This T cell receptor (beta chain) was identified in a study of blood T cell repertoires in COVID-19. At the level of the study: The samples span acute and convalescent COVID-19 from the United States, Italy and Spain.

Profiled with immunoSEQ multiplex PCR; TCRdb holds only in-frame clones, not every one. The table includes some 150,000 clones, about 87% detected once. This clone was seen more than once but under ten times. The CDR3 runs to 16 residues. The V end was cut by 7 bases, the J end by 0 bases, with 16 bases between. Germline-derived CDR1 and CDR2 are LNHDA and SQIVND (reference sequence). The sequence derives from a woman aged 50 to 65 with acute or convalescent COVID-19. What was sequenced was peripheral blood. The chain employs TRBV19 and TRBJ1-5; a possible D gene is TRBD1 (6 bases). In DNA form, the CDR3 reads TGTGCCAGTACCCGAGGACAGTCTTATAGCAATCAGCCCCAGCATTTT. This translates into CASTRGQSYSNQPQHF.